This record concerns one T cell receptor beta chain sequence. Its antigen is unidentified. This record belongs to a study of OX40 agonist ivuxolimab in advanced cancers. The CDR3 runs to 12 residues. Trimming left V 6 bases short and J 11 bases short, with 14 bases between. Germline V gene data show CDR1 as WSHSY and CDR2 as SAAADI. Method: immunoSEQ multiplex PCR; TCRdb's copy keeps in-frame clones and lacks some. The sample holds under 90,000 clones; 85% are singletons and the top ten take about 0.22%. The study's findings and limits: CD8+ T cells were the subset that, on average, had more expanded clones than CD4+.

This sequence originates from an adult with an advanced solid tumor such as melanoma, head and neck, liver or kidney cancer. The V and J genes are TRBV10-2 and TRBJ2-1, with D perhaps assigned TRBD1 or TRBD2 (5 bases each). The sequences come from CD4+ or CD8+ T cells sorted from blood, collected in a trial of the OX40 agonist ivuxolimab. CDR3 DNA sequence: TGCGCCAGCAGCCCCAGGGAGAGGCAGCAGTTCTTC. Its translation is CASSPRERQQFF.